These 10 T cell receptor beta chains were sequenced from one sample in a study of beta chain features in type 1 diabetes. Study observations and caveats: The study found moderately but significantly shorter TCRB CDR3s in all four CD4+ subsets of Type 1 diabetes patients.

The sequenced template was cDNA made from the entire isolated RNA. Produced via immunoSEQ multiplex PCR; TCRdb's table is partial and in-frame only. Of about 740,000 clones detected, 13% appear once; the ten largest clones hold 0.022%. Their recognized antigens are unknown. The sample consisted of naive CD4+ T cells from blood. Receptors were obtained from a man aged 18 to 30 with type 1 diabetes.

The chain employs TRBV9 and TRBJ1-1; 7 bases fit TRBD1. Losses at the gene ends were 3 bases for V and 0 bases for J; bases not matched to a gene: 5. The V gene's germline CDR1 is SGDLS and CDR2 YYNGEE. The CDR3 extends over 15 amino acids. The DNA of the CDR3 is TGTGCCAGCAGCGGGACAGGCTACATGAACACTGAAGCTTTCTTT. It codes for CASSGTGYMNTEAFF.

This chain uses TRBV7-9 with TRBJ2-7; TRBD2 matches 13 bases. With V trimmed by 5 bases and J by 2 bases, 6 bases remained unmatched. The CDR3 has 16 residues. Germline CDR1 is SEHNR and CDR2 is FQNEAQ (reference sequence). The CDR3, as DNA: TGTGCCAGCAGCCCGAGGGGACTAGCGGGGACCTACGAGCAGTACTTC. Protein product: CASSPRGLAGTYEQYF. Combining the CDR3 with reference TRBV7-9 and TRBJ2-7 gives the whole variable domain DTGVSQNPRHKITKRGQNVTFRCDPISEHNRLYWYRQTLGQGPEFLTYFQNEAQLEKSRLLSDRFSAERPKGSFSTLEIQRTEQGDSAMYLCASSPRGLAGTYEQYFGPGTRLTVT.

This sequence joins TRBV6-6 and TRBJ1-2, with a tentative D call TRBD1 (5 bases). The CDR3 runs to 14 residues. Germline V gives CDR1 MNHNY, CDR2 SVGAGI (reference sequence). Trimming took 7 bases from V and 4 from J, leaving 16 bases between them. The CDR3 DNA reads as TGTGCCAGCACCCCCGAGGAGGGACGCTATGGCTACACCTTC. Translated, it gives CASTPEEGRYGYTF.

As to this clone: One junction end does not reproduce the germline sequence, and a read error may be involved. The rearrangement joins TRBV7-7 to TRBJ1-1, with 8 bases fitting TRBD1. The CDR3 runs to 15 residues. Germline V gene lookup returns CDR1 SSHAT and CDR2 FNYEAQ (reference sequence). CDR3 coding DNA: TGTGCTAGCAGCCAAGGGGACAGGCGAGACACTGAAGCTTTCTTT. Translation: CASSQGDRRDTEAFF.

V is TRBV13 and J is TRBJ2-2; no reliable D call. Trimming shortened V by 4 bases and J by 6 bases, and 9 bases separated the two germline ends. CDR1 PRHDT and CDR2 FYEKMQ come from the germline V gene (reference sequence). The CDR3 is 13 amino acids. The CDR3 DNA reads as TGTGCCAGCAGCTCCCGAAGTTCCGGGGAGCTGTTTTTT. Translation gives CASSSRSSGELFF.

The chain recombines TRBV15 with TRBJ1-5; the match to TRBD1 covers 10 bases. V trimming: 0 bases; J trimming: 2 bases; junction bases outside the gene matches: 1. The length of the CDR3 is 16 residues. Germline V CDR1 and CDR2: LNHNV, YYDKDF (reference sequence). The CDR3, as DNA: TGTGCCACCAGCAGAGACGGGACAGGGGGCAATCAGCCCCAGCATTTT. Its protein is CATSRDGTGGNQPQHF.

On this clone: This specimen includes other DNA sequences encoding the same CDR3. CDR3 in DNA: TGTGCCAGCAGTTTAGGCCGACTCTACGAGCAGTACTTC. This codes for CASSLGRLYEQYF. The chain has TRBV28 and TRBJ2-7; D not certain. This CDR3 has 13 amino acids. The germline CDR1 and CDR2 sequences are MDHEN and SYDVKM. Deletions cut 2 bases from V and 3 bases from J, with 8 bases between.

The CDR3 protein is CASSLMGEDGNQPQHF. The CDR3 coding sequence is TGTGCCAGCAGTTTAATGGGGGAAGATGGCAATCAGCCCCAGCATTTT. The V call is TRBV27, the J call TRBJ1-5; TRBD1 might be the D (5 bases). The CDR3 covers 16 residues. Germline values: CDR1 MNHEY, CDR2 SMNVEV (reference sequence). The ends were cut back, 2 bases at V and 2 bases at J, with 13 bases in the middle.

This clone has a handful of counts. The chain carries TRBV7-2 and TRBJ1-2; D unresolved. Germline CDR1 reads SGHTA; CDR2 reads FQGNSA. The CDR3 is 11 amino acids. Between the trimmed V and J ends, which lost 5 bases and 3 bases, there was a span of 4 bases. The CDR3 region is CASSEYYGYTF. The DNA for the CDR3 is TGTGCCAGCAGCGAGTACTATGGCTACACCTTC.

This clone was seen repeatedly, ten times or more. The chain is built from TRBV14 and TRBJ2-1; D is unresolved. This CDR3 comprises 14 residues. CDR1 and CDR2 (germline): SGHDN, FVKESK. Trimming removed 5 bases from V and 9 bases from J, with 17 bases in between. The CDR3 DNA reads TGTGCCAGCAGCTTTCAGGCTGCAAACCTTGAGCAGTTCTTC. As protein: CASSFQAANLEQFF.